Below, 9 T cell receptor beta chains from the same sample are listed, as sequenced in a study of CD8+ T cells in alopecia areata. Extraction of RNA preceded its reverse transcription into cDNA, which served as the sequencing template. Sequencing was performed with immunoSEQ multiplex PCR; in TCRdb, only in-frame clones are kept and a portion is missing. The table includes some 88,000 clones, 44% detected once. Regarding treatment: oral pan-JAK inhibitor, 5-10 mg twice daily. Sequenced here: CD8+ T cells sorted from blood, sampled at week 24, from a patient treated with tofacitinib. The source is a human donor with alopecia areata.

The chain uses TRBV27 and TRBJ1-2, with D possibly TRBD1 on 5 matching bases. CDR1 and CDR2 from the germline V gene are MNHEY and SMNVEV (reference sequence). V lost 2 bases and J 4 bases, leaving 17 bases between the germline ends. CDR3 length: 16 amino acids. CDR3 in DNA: TGTGCCAGCAGTTTACGAGGGGCGGGATTGCTCTATGGCTACACCTTC. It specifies CASSLRGAGLLYGYTF.

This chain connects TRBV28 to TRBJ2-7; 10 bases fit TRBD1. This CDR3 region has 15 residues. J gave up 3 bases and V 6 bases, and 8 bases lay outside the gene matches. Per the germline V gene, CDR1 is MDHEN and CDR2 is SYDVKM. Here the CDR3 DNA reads TGTGCCAGCAGAAGGGGCCGGACAGGGGGCTACGAGCAGTACTTC. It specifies CASRRGRTGGYEQYF.

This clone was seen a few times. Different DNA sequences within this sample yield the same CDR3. In DNA, the CDR3 is TGTGCCAGTAGTCCCGGGACAGGAGCCTACGAGCAGTACTTC. Its protein is CASSPGTGAYEQYF. The J gene is TRBJ2-7, the V gene TRBV19; 8 positions match TRBD1. The V segment lost 5 bases and the J segment 2 bases; nucleotides outside the gene matches: 5. The germline V gene has CDR1 LNHDA and CDR2 SQIVND (reference sequence). The CDR3 covers 14 residues.

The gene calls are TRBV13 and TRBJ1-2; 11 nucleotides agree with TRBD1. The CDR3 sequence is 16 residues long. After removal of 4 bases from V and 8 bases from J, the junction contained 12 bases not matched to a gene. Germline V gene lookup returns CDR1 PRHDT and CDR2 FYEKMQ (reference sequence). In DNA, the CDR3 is TGTGCCAGCAGCTCCATGGGACAGGGGGATGCGGTAGGCTACACCTTC. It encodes CASSSMGQGDAVGYTF.

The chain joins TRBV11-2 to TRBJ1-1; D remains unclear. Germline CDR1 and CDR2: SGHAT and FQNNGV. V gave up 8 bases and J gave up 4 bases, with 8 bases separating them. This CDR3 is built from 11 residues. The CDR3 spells CASGMGTEAFF. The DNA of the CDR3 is TGTGCCAGCGGTATGGGCACTGAAGCTTTCTTT.

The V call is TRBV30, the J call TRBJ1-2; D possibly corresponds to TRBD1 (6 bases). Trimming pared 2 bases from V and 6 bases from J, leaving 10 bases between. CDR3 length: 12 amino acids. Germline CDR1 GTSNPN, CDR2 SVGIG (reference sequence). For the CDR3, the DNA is TGTGCCTGGAGTTCAGGGGACCATGGCTACACCTTC. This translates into CAWSSGDHGYTF.

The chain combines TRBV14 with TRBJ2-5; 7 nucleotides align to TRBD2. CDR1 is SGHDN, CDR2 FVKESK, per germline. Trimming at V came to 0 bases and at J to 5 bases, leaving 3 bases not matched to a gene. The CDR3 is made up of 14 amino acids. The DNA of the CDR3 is TGTGCCAGCAGCCAAGAGATGCGGGGGGAGACCCAGTACTTC. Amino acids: CASSQEMRGETQYF.

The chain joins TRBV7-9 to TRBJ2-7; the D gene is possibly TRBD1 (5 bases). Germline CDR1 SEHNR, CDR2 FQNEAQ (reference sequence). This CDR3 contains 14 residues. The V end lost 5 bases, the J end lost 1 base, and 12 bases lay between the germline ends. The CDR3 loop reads CASSIPGSSYEQYF. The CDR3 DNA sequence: TGTGCCAGCAGCATTCCAGGGTCATCCTACGAGCAGTACTTC.

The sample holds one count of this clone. The CDR3: CASSSTTSGRTDTQYF. CDR3 coding DNA: TGTGCCAGCAGCTCAACGACTAGCGGACGCACAGATACGCAGTATTTT. The J gene is TRBJ2-3, the V gene TRBV7-9, with 9 nucleotides matching TRBD2. Germline assignment: CDR1 SEHNR and CDR2 FQNEAQ (reference sequence). V gave up 4 bases and J gave up 1 base; unmatched junction bases: 6. The CDR3 is 16 residues long.